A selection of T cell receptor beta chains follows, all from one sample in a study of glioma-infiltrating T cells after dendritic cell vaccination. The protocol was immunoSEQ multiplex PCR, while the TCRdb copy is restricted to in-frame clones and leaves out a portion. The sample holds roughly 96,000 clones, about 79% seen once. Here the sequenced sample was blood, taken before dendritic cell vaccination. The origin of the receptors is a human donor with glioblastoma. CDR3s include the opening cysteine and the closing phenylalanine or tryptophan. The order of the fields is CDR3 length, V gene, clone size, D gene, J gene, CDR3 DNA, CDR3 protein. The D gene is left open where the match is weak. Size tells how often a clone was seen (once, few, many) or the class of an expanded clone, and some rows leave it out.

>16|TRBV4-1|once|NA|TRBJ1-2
TGCGCCAGCAGCCGTAATCTAGGGGAAGGGCTCTATGGCTACACCTTC
CASSRNLGEGLYGYTF
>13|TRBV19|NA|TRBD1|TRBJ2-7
TGTGCCAGTAGTAATCAGGGGGCCTACGAGCAGTACTTC
CASSNQGAYEQYF
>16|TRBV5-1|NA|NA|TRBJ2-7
TGCGCCAGCAGCTTGACTAGGACGGGAGCCTCCTACGAGCAGTACTTC
CASSLTRTGASYEQYF
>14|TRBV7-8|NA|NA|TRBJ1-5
TGTGCCAGCAGCTTAGTAGGGAGCCAAGATCACCAGCATTTT
CASSLVGSQDHQHF
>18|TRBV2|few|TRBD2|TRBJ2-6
TGTGCCAGCAGCAAAGCGGCTAGCGGGAGCTCTGGGGCCAACGTCCTGACTTTC
CASSKAASGSSGANVLTF
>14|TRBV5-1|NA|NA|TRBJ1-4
TGCGCCAGCAGTTCCACAAGTATTGGTGAAAAACTGTTTTTT
CASSSTSIGEKLFF
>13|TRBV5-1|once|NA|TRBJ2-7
TGCGCCAGCAGCTTCGGAGGCCAGTTCGAGCAGTACTTC
CASSFGGQFEQYF
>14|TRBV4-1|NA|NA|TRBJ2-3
TGCGCCAGCAGCCAAGTACGGGGGTCAGATACGCAGTATTTT
CASSQVRGSDTQYF
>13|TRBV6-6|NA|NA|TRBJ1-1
TGTGCCAGCACGGACACGATGAACACTGAAGCTTTCTTT
CASTDTMNTEAFF
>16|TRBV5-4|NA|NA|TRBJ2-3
TGTGCCAGCAGCTTGGCCTTGGCAGCTAGCATAGATACGCAGTATTTT
CASSLALAASIDTQYF
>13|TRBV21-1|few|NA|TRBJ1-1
TGTGCCAGCACTCCCATTCGACACCATGAAGCTTTCTTT
CASTPIRHHEAFF
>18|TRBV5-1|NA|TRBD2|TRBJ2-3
TGCGCCAGCAGCCCGGGACTAGCGGGTAGAAAATACACAGATACGCAGTATTTT
CASSPGLAGRKYTDTQYF
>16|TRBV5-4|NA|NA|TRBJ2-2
TGTGCCAGCAGCTCCACAAACCTAGCTGCGACCGGGGAGCTGTTTTTT
CASSSTNLAATGELFF
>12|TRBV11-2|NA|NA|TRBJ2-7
TGTGCCAGCAGGACTTTCTCCTACGAGCAGTACTTC
CASRTFSYEQYF
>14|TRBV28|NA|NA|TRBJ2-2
TGTGCCAGCAGTTTCCTTCTAGCGACTGGGGAGCTGTTTTTT
CASSFLLATGELFF
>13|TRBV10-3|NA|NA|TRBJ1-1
TGTGCCATCAGTGTATCTAGGGGCACTGAAGCTTTCTTT
CAISVSRGTEAFF
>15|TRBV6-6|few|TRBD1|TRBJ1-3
TGTGCCAGCAGCTGGCCAGGGGGTACAGGAAACACCATATATTTT
CASSWPGGTGNTIYF
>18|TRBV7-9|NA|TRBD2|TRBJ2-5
TGTGCCAGCAGCGGAACGGGACTAGCGGGCCGGGGGGGGGAGACCCAGTACTTC
CASSGTGLAGRGGETQYF
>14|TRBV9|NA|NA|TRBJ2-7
TGTGCCAGCAGCCGACAAGGCCTCGCCTACGAGCAGTACTTC
CASSRQGLAYEQYF
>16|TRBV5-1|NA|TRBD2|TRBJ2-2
TGCGCCAGCAGCTTGGAGCTAGCGGGGGGGCCCGGGGAGCTGTTTTTT
CASSLELAGGPGELFF
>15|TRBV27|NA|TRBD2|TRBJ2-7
TGTGCCAGCAGTCAGGGACTAGCGGGAGACTACGAGCAGTACTTC
CASSQGLAGDYEQYF
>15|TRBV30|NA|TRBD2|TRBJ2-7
TGTGCCTGGAGTGTACGGACTAGCGGCCCCTACGAGCAGTACTTC
CAWSVRTSGPYEQYF
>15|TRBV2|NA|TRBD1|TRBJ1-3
TGTGCCAGCAGTGAAGACAGGGGGCCTGGAAACACCATATATTTT
CASSEDRGPGNTIYF
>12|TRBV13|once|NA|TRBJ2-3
TGTGCCAGCAGCTTAGCAGCAGATACGCAGTATTTT
CASSLAADTQYF
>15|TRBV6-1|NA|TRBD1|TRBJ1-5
TGTGCCAGCATCATAACAGGGGATAGCAATCAGCCCCAGCATTTT
CASIITGDSNQPQHF
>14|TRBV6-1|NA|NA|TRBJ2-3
TGTGCCAGCAGTCACAGGGTAGGCACAGATACGCAGTATTTT
CASSHRVGTDTQYF
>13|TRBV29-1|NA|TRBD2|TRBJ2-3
TGCAGCGCCGGACTAGCACACACAGATACGCAGTATTTT
CSAGLAHTDTQYF
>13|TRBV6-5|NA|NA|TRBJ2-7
TGTGCCAGCAGGACATCGGGAGCCTACGAGCAGTACTTC
CASRTSGAYEQYF
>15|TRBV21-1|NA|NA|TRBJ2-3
TGTGCCAGCAGCTACCGGGTGGGTAAGCCAGATACGCAGTATTTT
CASSYRVGKPDTQYF
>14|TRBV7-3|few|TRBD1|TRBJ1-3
TGTGCCAGCAGCTCTGGACAGGGGGCGGACACCATATATTTT
CASSSGQGADTIYF
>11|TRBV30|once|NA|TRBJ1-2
TGTGCCTGGAGTGTACTAGGTGGCTACACCTTC
CAWSVLGGYTF
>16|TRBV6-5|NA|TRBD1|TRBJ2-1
TGTGCCAGCAGTTCTCCACGACAGGGTCGGGGAAATGAGCAGTTCTTC
CASSSPRQGRGNEQFF
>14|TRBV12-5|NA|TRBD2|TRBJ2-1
TGTGCTAGTGGTGTAGGCGGGAGGGCCGATGAGCAGTTCTTC
CASGVGGRADEQFF
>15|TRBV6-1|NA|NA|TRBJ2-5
TGTGCCAGCAGTAAAGGGACTGTCGTCCAAGAGACCCAGTACTTC
CASSKGTVVQETQYF
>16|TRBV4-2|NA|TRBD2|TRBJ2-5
TGTGCCAGCAGCCAAGGGAGGGAGGGTATTATTGAGACCCAGTACTTC
CASSQGREGIIETQYF
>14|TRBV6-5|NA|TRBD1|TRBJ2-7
TGTGCCAGCAGCTCACAGGGGACCCACTACGAGCAGTACTTC
CASSSQGTHYEQYF
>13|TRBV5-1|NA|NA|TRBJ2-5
TGCGCCAGCAGGGTATCAGGGGAGGAGACCCAGTACTTC
CASRVSGEETQYF
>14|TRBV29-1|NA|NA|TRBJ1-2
TGCAGCGTTGAGGGCCCCAGGGTCGGGTATGGCTACACCTTC
CSVEGPRVGYGYTF
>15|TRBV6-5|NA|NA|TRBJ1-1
TGTGCCAGCAGTTACTTCCAGACTTCGAACACTGAAGCTTTCTTT
CASSYFQTSNTEAFF
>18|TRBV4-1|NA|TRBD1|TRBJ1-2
TGCGCCAGCAGCCAAGTATTTGCGGACAGGGGGCTTAACTATGGCTACACCTTC
CASSQVFADRGLNYGYTF
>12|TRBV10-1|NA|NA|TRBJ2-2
TGCGCCAGCAGTTATAGCACCGGGGAGCTGTTTTTT
CASSYSTGELFF
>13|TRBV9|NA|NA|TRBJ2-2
TGTGCCAGCAGCTCCGCGAACACCGGGGAGCTGTTTTTT
CASSSANTGELFF
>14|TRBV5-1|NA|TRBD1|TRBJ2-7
TGCGCCAGCAGCTCCGGGACAGGGACCTACGAGCAGTACTTC
CASSSGTGTYEQYF
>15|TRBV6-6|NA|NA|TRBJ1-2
TGTGCCAGCACCAAAACGCCAGGATCCGACTATGGCTACACCTTC
CASTKTPGSDYGYTF
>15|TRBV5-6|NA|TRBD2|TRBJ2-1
TGTGCCAGCAGCTCTCTAGCGGGCTCCTACAATGAGCAGTTCTTC
CASSSLAGSYNEQFF
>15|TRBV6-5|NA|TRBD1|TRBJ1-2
TGTGCCAGCAGTTACAACAGGGGCGCAAACTATGGCTACACCTTC
CASSYNRGANYGYTF
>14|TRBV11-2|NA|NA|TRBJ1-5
TGTGCCAGCAGCTTAGACTATAGCAATCAGCCCCAGCATTTT
CASSLDYSNQPQHF